This TCR beta chain emerged from a study of cytomegalovirus exposure and HLA in healthy donors. Both 60 Vbeta primers and 13 Jbeta primers went into the PCR. Method: immunoSEQ multiplex PCR; TCRdb's copy keeps in-frame clones and lacks some. Here the sample spans tens of thousands of clones, approximately 82% being singletons. The V segment lost 10 bases and the J segment 1 base; nucleotides outside the gene matches: 2. Looked up from germline, CDR1 is SGHNT and CDR2 is YENEEA. This CDR3 is 12 amino acids long. The chain recombines TRBV11-3 with TRBJ1-1; 8 bases line up with TRBD1. Sequenced input: PBMCs. The TCR sequence derives from a man in his forties in good health and CMV-seronegative. The CDR3 loop reads CAIGTGNTEAFF. In DNA form, the CDR3 reads TGTGCCATCGGGACAGGGAACACTGAAGCTTTCTTT.